These 22 T cell receptor beta chains were all obtained from the same sample, sequenced in a study of T-cell memory formation after mild COVID-19. TCRdb processed the 5' RACE reads anew with MiXCR; each CDR3 protein has one entry. Here the sample spans 350,000 or so distinct CDR3 sequences, over 20% being singletons. What was sequenced was PBMCs or a T cell subset sorted from them (not recorded which). The receptors were sampled from an adult woman who had mild COVID-19 (a few samples of this study predate the infection). Cell type and time point are not known.

The rearrangement links TRBV20-1 to TRBJ2-7; either TRBD1 or TRBD2 may supply D (7 bases each). The V gene's germline CDR1 is DFQATT and CDR2 SNEGSKA (reference sequence). This CDR3 has 15 amino acids. V lost 3 bases, J lost 6 bases, and 21 bases lay in between. Here the CDR3 DNA reads TGCAGTGCTAGGTGGCCTAGCGGAGGGGGCTCCGAGCAGTACTTC. This codes for CSARWPSGGGSEQYF.

The chain links TRBV30 to TRBJ1-5; possibly TRBD1 for D (5 bases). The germline V and J ends were trimmed by 0 bases and 1 base, with 10 bases remaining between them. Germline V gene lookup returns CDR1 GTSNPN and CDR2 SVGIG (reference sequence). The CDR3 extends over 15 amino acids. The DNA for the CDR3 is TGTGCCTGGAGTGTCGGGAGGGGAAGCAATCAGCCCCAGCATTTT. Translating gives CAWSVGRGSNQPQHF.

V is TRBV5-4 and J is TRBJ1-1, with D possibly TRBD1 on 5 matching bases. This CDR3 region has 15 residues. V was trimmed by 4 bases and J by 10 bases, leaving 23 bases between them. Germline V lookup: CDR1 SGHNT, CDR2 YYREEE (reference sequence). The DNA for the CDR3 is TGTGCCAGCAGCCCTGACGCTATGGGGCAGGGTCGAGCTTTCTTT. This encodes CASSPDAMGQGRAFF.

This clonotype turned up a few times. The gene calls are TRBV12-3 or TRBV12-4 and TRBJ2-3; D unclear. The ends were cut back, 3 bases at V and 6 bases at J, with 10 bases in the middle. The CDR3 consists of 13 residues. CDR3 sequence (DNA): TGTGCCAGCAGTTTCGTTACGGTGGATACGCAGTATTTT. Translating it yields CASSFVTVDTQYF.

This clonotype appeared a few times. The chain has TRBV5-6 and TRBJ1-5; TRBD1 is a possible D gene (6 bases). Trimming took off 3 bases at V and 1 base at J, with 14 bases between the two ends. This CDR3 is 16 amino acids long. The germline V gene encodes CDR1 SGHDT and CDR2 YYEEEE. CDR3 loop: CASSWGGAGSNQPQHF. The CDR3 DNA follows: TGTGCCAGCAGCTGGGGGGGGGCTGGGAGCAATCAGCCCCAGCATTTT.

V gene TRBV4-3 combines with J gene TRBJ2-1, with TRBD2 matching over 8 bases. The CDR3 has 16 residues. The germline V gene has CDR1 LGHNA and CDR2 YSLEER. The J segment lost 5 bases and the V segment lost 0 bases, leaving 6 bases of the junction unmatched. This chain's CDR3 is CASSQEGLDKHNEQFF. CDR3 bases: TGCGCCAGCAGCCAAGAGGGACTAGACAAGCACAATGAGCAGTTCTTC.

This chain joins TRBV10-3 and TRBJ2-5, with a tentative D call TRBD1 (5 bases). Trimming stripped 2 bases from V and 9 bases from J, with 13 bases between. There are 13 residues in the CDR3. Germline V gene data show CDR1 as ENHRY and CDR2 as SYGVKD. The CDR3: CAISEDGQSAQYF. CDR3 coding DNA: TGTGCCATCAGTGAGGATGGACAATCGGCCCAGTACTTC.

The chain is built from TRBV7-3 and TRBJ2-1, with a tentative D call TRBD2 (7 bases). The CDR3 spans 15 residues. Trimming removed 6 bases at V and 0 bases at J, with 12 bases between. Germline loops: CDR1 SGHTA, CDR2 FQGTGA. The DNA for the CDR3 is TGTGCCAGCAGGGGGGGCGGGAGCTCCTACAATGAGCAGTTCTTC. It yields the protein CASRGGGSSYNEQFF.

The chain links TRBV5-6 to TRBJ2-7, with D possibly matching TRBD2 (6 bases). CDR1 and CDR2 (germline): SGHDT, YYEEEE. V was shortened by 0 bases and J by 0 bases, with 10 bases between the two germline ends. The length of the CDR3 is 15 residues. This chain's CDR3 is CASSLAGRGSYEQYF. The CDR3 DNA reads TGTGCCAGCAGCTTGGCCGGGAGAGGCTCCTACGAGCAGTACTTC.

This clonotype appeared a few times. The chain joins TRBV9 to TRBJ1-2; D gene ambiguous. The CDR3 is made up of 15 amino acids. Looked up from germline, CDR1 is SGDLS and CDR2 is YYNGEE. V was clipped by 0 bases and J by 0 bases, with 9 bases between them. CDR3 residues: CASSVDLTANYGYTF. The CDR3 region has the DNA TGTGCCAGCAGCGTAGATTTAACAGCTAACTATGGCTACACCTTC.

This clonotype appeared a single time. J is TRBJ1-1 and V is TRBV6-2 or TRBV6-3, with 7 bases aligning to TRBD1. This CDR3 has 15 amino acids. The germline gives CDR1 MNHEY, CDR2 SVGEGT. V lost 2 bases to trimming and J lost 4 bases; unmatched junction nucleotides: 7. CDR3 sequence (DNA): TGTGCCAGCAGTTACGGTTCCCAGGGGGGCACTGAAGCTTTCTTT. Translated: CASSYGSQGGTEAFF.

This clonotype was recorded a few times. The J gene is TRBJ1-6, the V gene TRBV10-3; 8 bases are a match to TRBD1. Germline CDR1 is ENHRY and CDR2 is SYGVKD. The V gene end was trimmed by 6 bases and the J gene end by 0 bases; junction bases not matched to a gene: 7. This CDR3 contains 17 residues. CDR3 in amino acids: CAIRADRASSYNSPLHF. In DNA form, the CDR3 reads TGTGCCATCAGGGCGGACAGGGCGAGCTCCTATAATTCACCCCTCCACTTT.

This clonotype has more than one count but fewer than ten. The chain links TRBV12-3 or TRBV12-4 to TRBJ1-5; possible D gene TRBD1, 5 bases. The ends were cut back, 6 bases at V and 6 bases at J, with 21 bases in the middle. This CDR3 has 16 amino acids. CDR3 residues: CASRGLGSEGSQPQHF. For the CDR3, the DNA is TGTGCCAGCAGGGGACTGGGCAGTGAGGGATCTCAGCCCCAGCATTTT.

The sample holds a few counts of this clonotype. The V gene is TRBV2, the J gene TRBJ2-3, with TRBD2 matching over 7 bases. The CDR3 length is 17 residues. V trimming: 7 bases; J trimming: 0 bases; junction bases outside the gene matches: 13. Germline loops: CDR1 SNHLY, CDR2 FYNNEI. CDR3 sequence reads: CASTNEASGVSTDTQYF. The CDR3 nucleotides read TGTGCCAGCACGAACGAGGCCAGCGGGGTGAGCACAGATACGCAGTATTTT.

In this sample, this clonotype turned up a few times. The chain joins TRBV7-9 to TRBJ2-7; 8 bases are a match to TRBD1. Germline V CDR1 and CDR2: SEHNR, FQNEAQ (reference sequence). The V and J ends lost 2 bases and 7 bases, in that order; junction bases with no gene match: 4. The CDR3 runs 13 residues. This CDR3 is CASSLQGAREQYF. The CDR3 nucleotides read TGTGCCAGCAGCTTACAGGGGGCGCGTGAGCAGTACTTC.

The chain employs TRBV7-2 and TRBJ1-1, with TRBD1 matching 8 bases. The CDR3 contains 14 residues. Germline CDR1 and CDR2: SGHTA and FQGNSA. V lost 5 bases, J lost 7 bases, and 9 bases stayed unmatched. CDR3 amino acids: CASSTNRGGYEAFF. In DNA form, the CDR3 reads TGTGCCAGCAGCACAAACAGGGGGGGCTATGAAGCTTTCTTT.

The J gene is TRBJ2-7, the V gene TRBV19; possibly TRBD1 for D (6 bases). Germline lookup yields CDR1 LNHDA and CDR2 SQIVND (reference sequence). V dropped 2 bases and J dropped 0 bases, with 11 bases sitting between them. The CDR3 consists of 15 residues. DNA of the CDR3: TGTGCCAGTAGTATAAGTCGAGGGGGCTCCTACGAGCAGTACTTC. It translates to CASSISRGGSYEQYF. Together with reference TRBV19 and TRBJ2-7, the CDR3 gives the full variable domain: DGGITQSPKYLFRKEGQNVTLSCEQNLNHDAMYWYRQDPGQGLRLIYYSQIVNDFQKGDIAEGYSVSREKKESFPLTVTSAQKNPTAFYLCASSISRGGSYEQYFGPGTRLTVT.

This sequence joins TRBV6-5 and TRBJ2-1, with D perhaps TRBD1 (6 bases). The CDR3 loop spans 15 amino acids. V was pared by 5 bases and J by 0 bases, with 11 bases between. Germline V lookup: CDR1 MNHEY, CDR2 SVGAGI. CDR3 protein: CASSNDRSSYNEQFF. CDR3 bases: TGTGCCAGCAGTAACGACAGGAGCTCCTACAATGAGCAGTTCTTC.

In its sample, this clonotype was seen a few times. The J gene is TRBJ1-4, the V gene TRBV7-9; the match to TRBD1 covers 7 bases. Per the germline V gene, CDR1 is SEHNR and CDR2 is FQNEAQ (reference sequence). J gave up 8 bases and V 8 bases, and 14 bases lay outside the gene matches. The CDR3 length is 15 residues. CDR3 sequence (DNA): TGTGCCAGCTCCCCCGTCACAGGGGTTAGAGAAAAACTGTTTTTT. Amino acid sequence: CASSPVTGVREKLFF.

A few counts support this clonotype. The chain couples TRBV9 to TRBJ2-7; 9 bases map to TRBD1. Unmatched junction bases numbered 15, after V lost 3 bases and J lost 5 bases. Germline values: CDR1 SGDLS, CDR2 YYNGEE. The CDR3 spans 17 residues. CDR3 protein: CASSDGPGDRVYDEQYF. The CDR3, as DNA: TGTGCCAGCAGCGACGGTCCCGGGGACAGGGTATACGACGAGCAGTACTTC.

This clonotype was counted only a few times. The genes are TRBV5-5 and TRBJ2-6; D is uncertain. The CDR3 extends over 18 amino acids. V lost 7 bases and J lost 0, with 20 bases in between. The germline CDR1 and CDR2 sequences are SGHKS and YYEKEE (reference sequence). The CDR3 region is CASAASGRRSSGANVLTF. The DNA of the CDR3 is TGTGCCAGCGCGGCCTCCGGGCGCCGGAGCTCTGGGGCCAACGTCCTGACTTTC.

There are a few counts of this clonotype. This chain joins TRBV12-3 or TRBV12-4 and TRBJ2-4; a possible D gene is TRBD1 (6 bases). The CDR3 length is 16 residues. V lost 4 bases to trimming and J lost 1 base, with 14 bases between them. The CDR3 here is CASSSTGSGAKNIQYF. In DNA form, the CDR3 reads TGTGCCAGCAGTTCCACAGGGTCCGGGGCCAAAAACATTCAGTACTTC.